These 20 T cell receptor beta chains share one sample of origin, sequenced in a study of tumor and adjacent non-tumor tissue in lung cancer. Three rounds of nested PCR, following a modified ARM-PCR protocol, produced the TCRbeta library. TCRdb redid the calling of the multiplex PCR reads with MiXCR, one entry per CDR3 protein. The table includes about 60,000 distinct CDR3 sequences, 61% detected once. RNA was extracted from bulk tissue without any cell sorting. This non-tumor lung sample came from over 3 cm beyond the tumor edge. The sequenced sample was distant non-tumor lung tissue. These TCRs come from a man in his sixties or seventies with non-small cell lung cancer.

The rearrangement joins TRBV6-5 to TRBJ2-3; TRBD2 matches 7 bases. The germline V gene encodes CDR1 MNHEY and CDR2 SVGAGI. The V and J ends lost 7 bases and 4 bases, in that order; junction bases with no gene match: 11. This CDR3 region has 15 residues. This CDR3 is CASNVRTSRPDTQYF. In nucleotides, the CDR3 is TGTGCCAGCAATGTCAGGACTAGTCGGCCAGATACGCAGTATTTT.

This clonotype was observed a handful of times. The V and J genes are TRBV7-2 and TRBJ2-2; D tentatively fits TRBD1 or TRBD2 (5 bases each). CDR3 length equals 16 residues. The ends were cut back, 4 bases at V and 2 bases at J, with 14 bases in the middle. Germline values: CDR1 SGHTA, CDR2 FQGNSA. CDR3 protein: CASSSAGTINTGELFF. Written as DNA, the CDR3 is TGTGCCAGCAGCTCAGCCGGGACGATCAACACCGGGGAGCTGTTTTTT. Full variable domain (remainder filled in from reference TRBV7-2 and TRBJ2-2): GAGVSQSPSNKVTEKGKDVELRCDPISGHTALYWYRQSLGQGLEFLIYFQGNSAPDKSGLPSDRFSAERTGGSVSTLTIQRTQQEDSAVYLCASSSAGTINTGELFFGEGSRLTVL.

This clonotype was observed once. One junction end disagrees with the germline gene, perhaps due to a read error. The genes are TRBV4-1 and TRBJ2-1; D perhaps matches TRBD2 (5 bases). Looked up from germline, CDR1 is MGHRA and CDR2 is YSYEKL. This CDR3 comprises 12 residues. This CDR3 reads CASSQDAIAHLF. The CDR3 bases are TGCGCCAGCAGCCAAGATGCGATAGCGCATCTCTTC.

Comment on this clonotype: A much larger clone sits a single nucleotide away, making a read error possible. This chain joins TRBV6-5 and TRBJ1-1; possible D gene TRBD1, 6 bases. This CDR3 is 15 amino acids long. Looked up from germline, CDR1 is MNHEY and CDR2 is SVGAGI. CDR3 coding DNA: TGTGCCAGCAGTCCACAGATGATGGGGGGCACTGAAGCTTGCTTT. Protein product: CASSPQMMGGTEACF.

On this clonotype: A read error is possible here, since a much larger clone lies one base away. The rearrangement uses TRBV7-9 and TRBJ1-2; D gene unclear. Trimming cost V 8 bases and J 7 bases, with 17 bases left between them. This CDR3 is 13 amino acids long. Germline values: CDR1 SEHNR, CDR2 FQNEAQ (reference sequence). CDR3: CASAASARSGYTF. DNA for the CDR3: TGTGCCAGCGCAGCTAGTGCACGGAGTGGCTACACCTTC. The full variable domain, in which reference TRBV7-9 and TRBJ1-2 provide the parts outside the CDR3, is DTGVSQNPRHKITKRGQNVTFRCDPISEHNRLYWYRQTLGQGPEFLTYFQNEAQLEKSRLLSDRFSAERPKGSFSTLEIQRTEQGDSAMYLCASAASARSGYTFGSGTRLTVV.

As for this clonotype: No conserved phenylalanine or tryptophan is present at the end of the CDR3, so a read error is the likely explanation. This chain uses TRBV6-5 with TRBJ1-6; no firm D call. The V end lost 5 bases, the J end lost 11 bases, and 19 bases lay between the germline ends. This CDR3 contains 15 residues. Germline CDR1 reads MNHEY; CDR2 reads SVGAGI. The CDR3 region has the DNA TGTGCCAGCAGTAGGACCGTACCTACCCCGGCACCCCTCCACTTG. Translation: CASSRTVPTPAPLHL.

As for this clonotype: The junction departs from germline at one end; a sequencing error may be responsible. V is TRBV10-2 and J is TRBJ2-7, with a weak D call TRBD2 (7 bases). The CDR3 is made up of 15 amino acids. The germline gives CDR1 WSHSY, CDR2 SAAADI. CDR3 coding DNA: TGCGCCAACAGTTTCGGGGGAGGGGGAACACACGAGCAGTACTTC. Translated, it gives CANSFGGGGTHEQYF.

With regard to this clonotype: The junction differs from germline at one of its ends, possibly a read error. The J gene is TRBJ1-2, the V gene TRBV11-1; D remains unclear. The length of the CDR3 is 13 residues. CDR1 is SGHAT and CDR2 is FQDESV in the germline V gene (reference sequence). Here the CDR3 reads CASSLKGGNDYTF. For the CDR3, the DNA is TGCGCCAGCAGCTTGAAGGGAGGAAATGACTACACCTTC.

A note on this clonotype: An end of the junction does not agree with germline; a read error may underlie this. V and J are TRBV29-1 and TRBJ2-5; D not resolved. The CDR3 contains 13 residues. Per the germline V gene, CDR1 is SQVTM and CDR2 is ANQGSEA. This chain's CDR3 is CNVADRYQETHYF. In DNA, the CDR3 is TGCAACGTAGCTGATAGGTACCAAGAGACCCATTACTTC.

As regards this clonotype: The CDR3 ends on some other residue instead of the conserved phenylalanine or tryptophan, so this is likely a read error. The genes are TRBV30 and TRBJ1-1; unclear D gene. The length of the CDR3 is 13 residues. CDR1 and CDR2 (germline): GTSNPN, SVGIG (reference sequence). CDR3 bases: TGTGCCTGGAGAGAGGGTTTGAACACTGGAGCTTTCATT. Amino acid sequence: CAWREGLNTGAFI.

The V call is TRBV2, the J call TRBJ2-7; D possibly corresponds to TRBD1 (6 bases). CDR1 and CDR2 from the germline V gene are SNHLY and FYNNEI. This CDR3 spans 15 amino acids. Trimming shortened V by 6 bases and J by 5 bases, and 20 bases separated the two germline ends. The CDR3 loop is CASSQPQGISHEQYF. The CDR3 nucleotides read TGTGCCAGCAGCCAACCCCAGGGGATTTCCCACGAGCAGTACTTC.

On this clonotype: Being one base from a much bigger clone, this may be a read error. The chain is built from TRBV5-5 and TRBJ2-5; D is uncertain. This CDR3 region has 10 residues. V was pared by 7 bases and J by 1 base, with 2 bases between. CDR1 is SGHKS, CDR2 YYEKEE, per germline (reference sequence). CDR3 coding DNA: TGTGCCAGCTGCCAAGAGACCCAGTACTTC. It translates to CASCQETQYF.

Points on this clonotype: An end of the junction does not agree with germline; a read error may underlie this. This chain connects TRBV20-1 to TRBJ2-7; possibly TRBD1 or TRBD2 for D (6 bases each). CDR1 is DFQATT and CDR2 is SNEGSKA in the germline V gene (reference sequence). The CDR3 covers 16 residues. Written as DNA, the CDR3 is TGCAGTGTTAGAGACAGGAGGGGAGCCGGCGTGCAAGAGCAGTACTTC. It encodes CSVRDRRGAGVQEQYF.

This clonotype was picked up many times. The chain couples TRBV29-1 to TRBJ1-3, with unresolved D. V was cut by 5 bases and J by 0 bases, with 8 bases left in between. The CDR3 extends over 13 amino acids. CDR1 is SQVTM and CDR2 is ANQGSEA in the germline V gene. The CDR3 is CSVQQSSGNTIYF. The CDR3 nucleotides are TGCAGCGTTCAACAGAGCTCTGGAAACACCATATATTTT.

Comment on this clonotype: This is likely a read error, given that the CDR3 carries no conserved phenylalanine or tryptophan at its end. The CDR3 sequence is CASSPGGAMNTEAFC. The CDR3 DNA sequence: TGTGCCAGCAGCCCGGGGGGGGCCATGAACACTGAAGCTTTCTGT. J is TRBJ1-1 and V is TRBV11-2; perhaps TRBD1 as D (6 bases). The germline V gene encodes CDR1 SGHAT and CDR2 FQNNGV. CDR3 length equals 15 residues. The germline V and J ends were trimmed by 5 bases and 0 bases, with 13 bases remaining between them.

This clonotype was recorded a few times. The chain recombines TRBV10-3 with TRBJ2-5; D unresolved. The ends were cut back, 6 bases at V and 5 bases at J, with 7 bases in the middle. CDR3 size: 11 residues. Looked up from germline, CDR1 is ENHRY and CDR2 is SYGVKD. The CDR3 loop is CAISDFETQYF. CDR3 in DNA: TGTGCCATCAGCGATTTTGAGACCCAGTACTTC.

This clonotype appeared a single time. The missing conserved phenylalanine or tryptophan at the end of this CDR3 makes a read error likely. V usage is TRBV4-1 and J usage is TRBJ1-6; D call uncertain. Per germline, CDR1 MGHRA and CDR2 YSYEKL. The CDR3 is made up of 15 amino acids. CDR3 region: CDSSQDRERLSPLHV. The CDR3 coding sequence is TGCGACAGCAGCCAAGATCGCGAACGACTTTCACCCCTCCACGTT.

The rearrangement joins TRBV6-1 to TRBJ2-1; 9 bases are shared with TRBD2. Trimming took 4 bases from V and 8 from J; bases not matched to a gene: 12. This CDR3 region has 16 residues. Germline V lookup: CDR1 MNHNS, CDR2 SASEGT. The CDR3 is CASSAPWTSVTDEQFF. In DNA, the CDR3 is TGTGCCAGCAGTGCGCCCTGGACTAGCGTGACCGATGAGCAGTTCTTC.

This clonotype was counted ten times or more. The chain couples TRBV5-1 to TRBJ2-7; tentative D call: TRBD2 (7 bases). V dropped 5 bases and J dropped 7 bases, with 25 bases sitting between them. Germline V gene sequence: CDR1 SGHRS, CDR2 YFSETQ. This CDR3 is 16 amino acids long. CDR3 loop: CASRPYQGGAEVEQYF. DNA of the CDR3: TGCGCCAGCAGACCCTATCAAGGGGGGGCGGAAGTAGAGCAGTACTTC.

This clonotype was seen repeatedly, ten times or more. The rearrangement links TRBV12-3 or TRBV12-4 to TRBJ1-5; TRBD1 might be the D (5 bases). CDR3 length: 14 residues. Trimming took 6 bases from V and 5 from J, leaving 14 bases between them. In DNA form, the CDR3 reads TGTGCCAGCAGCCCCCGGGGGGAGCATCAGCCCCAGCATTTT. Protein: CASSPRGEHQPQHF.